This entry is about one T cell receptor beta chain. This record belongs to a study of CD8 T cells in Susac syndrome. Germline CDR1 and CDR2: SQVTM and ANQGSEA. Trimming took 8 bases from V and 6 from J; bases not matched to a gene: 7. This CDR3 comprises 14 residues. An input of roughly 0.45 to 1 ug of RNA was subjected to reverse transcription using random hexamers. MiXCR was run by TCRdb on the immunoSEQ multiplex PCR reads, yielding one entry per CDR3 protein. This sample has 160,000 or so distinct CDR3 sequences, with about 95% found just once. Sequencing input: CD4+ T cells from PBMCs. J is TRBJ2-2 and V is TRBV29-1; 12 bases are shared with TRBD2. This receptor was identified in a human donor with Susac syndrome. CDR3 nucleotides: TGCAGCCCAGAGACTAGCGGGGGACCCGGGGAGCTGTTTTTT. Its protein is CSPETSGGPGELFF.